Shown below are 26 T cell receptor beta chains from a single sample sequenced in a study of cytomegalovirus exposure and HLA in healthy donors. PCR involved 60 Vbeta and 13 Jbeta primers. Data came from immunoSEQ multiplex PCR; TCRdb stores just in-frame clones and leaves some out. The sample has nearly 110,000 clones, 65% to 85% seen once. Sequenced: PBMCs. The source is a male donor in good health and CMV-seropositive.

V and J are TRBV2 and TRBJ1-5; 7 nucleotides match TRBD1. The CDR3 has 15 amino acids. Trimming at V came to 6 bases and at J to 2 bases, leaving 7 bases not matched to a gene. CDR1 SNHLY and CDR2 FYNNEI come from the germline V gene. CDR3 region: CASSVRQGGNQPQHF. The DNA of the CDR3 is TGTGCCAGCAGCGTTAGACAGGGCGGCAATCAGCCCCAGCATTTT.

This clone appeared once. The chain recombines TRBV7-2 with TRBJ1-1; D gene unclear. This CDR3 has 13 residues. From germline, CDR1 is SGHTA and CDR2 FQGNSA. V was pared by 6 bases and J by 4 bases, with 12 bases between. CDR3 protein: CASRFSISTEAFF. The CDR3 DNA is TGTGCCAGCAGATTCTCGATCAGCACTGAAGCTTTCTTT.

The chain uses TRBV5-6 and TRBJ2-7, with D perhaps TRBD2 (5 bases). V lost 3 bases, J lost 5 bases, and 6 bases lay in between. Germline CDR1 and CDR2: SGHDT and YYEEEE. The CDR3 loop spans 11 amino acids. Here the CDR3 reads CASSWTDEQYF. The CDR3 region has the DNA TGTGCCAGCAGCTGGACTGACGAGCAGTACTTC.

This rearrangement joins TRBV6-5 to TRBJ2-7, with a possible D match to TRBD1 (5 bases). Per germline, CDR1 MNHEY and CDR2 SVGAGI. V was shortened by 3 bases and J by 2 bases, with 14 bases between the two germline ends. This CDR3 has 15 residues. The CDR3 here is CASSYQGIDPYEQYF. The CDR3 nucleotides read TGTGCCAGCAGTTATCAGGGTATCGACCCCTACGAGCAGTACTTC.

The rearrangement joins TRBV18 to TRBJ1-3; 8 positions match TRBD1. J gave up 2 bases and V 4 bases, and 7 bases lay outside the gene matches. Germline V gene lookup returns CDR1 KGHSH and CDR2 LQKENI. The CDR3 loop spans 16 amino acids. The CDR3 region has the DNA TGTGCCAGCTCACTCTATGGACAGGGCCCTGGAAACACCATATATTTT. Translation: CASSLYGQGPGNTIYF.

V is TRBV30 and J is TRBJ2-3, with TRBD2 matching 15 bases. V was clipped by 4 bases and J by 3 bases; unmatched bases: 2. The CDR3 is 15 residues long. CDR1 and CDR2 (germline): GTSNPN, SVGIG (reference sequence). The CDR3, as DNA: TGTGCCTGGACCGGGACTAGCGGGAGGACAGATACGCAGTATTTT. It is translated as CAWTGTSGRTDTQYF.

In its sample, this clone was seen a few times. The chain carries TRBV5-8 and TRBJ2-1, with D possibly matching TRBD2 (6 bases). Germline V gene sequence: CDR1 SGHTS, CDR2 YDEGEE. The ends were cut back, 7 bases at V and 9 bases at J, with 29 bases in the middle. The CDR3 is made up of 17 amino acids. The CDR3 reads CASSAVTGGLVGGEQFF. Here the CDR3 DNA reads TGTGCCAGCTCGGCCGTCACCGGGGGATTGGTCGGGGGTGAGCAGTTCTTC.

The V gene is TRBV4-3, the J gene TRBJ1-2, with TRBD1 as a possible D gene (6 bases). V lost 1 base, J lost 8 bases, and 14 bases lay in between. This CDR3 contains 14 residues. Germline lookup yields CDR1 LGHNA and CDR2 YSLEER. The CDR3 DNA is TGCGCCAGCAGCCAAGGGCAGGGGCGCCGGGGCTACACCTTC. Translation: CASSQGQGRRGYTF.

The gene calls are TRBV5-1 and TRBJ1-1, with D maybe TRBD1 (5 bases). The V end was cut by 0 bases, the J end by 3 bases, with 6 bases between. Germline V gene lookup returns CDR1 SGHRS and CDR2 YFSETQ. The CDR3 is 13 residues long. CDR3 residues: CASSLGRDTEAFF. In DNA, the CDR3 is TGCGCCAGCAGCTTGGGCAGGGACACTGAAGCTTTCTTT.

The J gene is TRBJ1-3, the V gene TRBV6-1; D unresolved. The germline CDR1 and CDR2 sequences are MNHNS and SASEGT. The CDR3 extends over 16 amino acids. V was pared by 3 bases and J by 5 bases, with 17 bases between. The CDR3 sequence: CASSEFPTSGRNTIYF. CDR3 DNA: TGTGCCAGCAGTGAGTTTCCGACAAGTGGGCGAAACACCATATATTTT.

The V gene is TRBV6-5, the J gene TRBJ2-2; 7 nucleotides agree with TRBD1. The CDR3 runs to 13 residues. The V gene end was trimmed by 9 bases and the J gene end by 5 bases; junction bases not matched to a gene: 6. Germline CDR1 is MNHEY and CDR2 is SVGAGI. The CDR3 sequence is CASTRGQTGELFF. CDR3 nucleotides: TGTGCCAGTACTAGGGGGCAAACCGGGGAGCTGTTTTTT.

CDR3 loop: CASSPRGIGNTIYF. The CDR3 nucleotides are TGTGCCAGTAGCCCGAGGGGGATCGGAAACACCATATATTTT. The chain couples TRBV19 to TRBJ1-3; a possible D gene is TRBD1 (6 bases). CDR1 and CDR2 (germline): LNHDA, SQIVND (reference sequence). V was pared by 6 bases and J by 4 bases, with 13 bases between. CDR3 length: 14 amino acids.

This clone was counted a few times. The junction departs from germline at one end; a sequencing error may be responsible. The chain uses TRBV5-4 and TRBJ2-2, with 8 bases identical to TRBD2. Germline V lookup: CDR1 SGHNT, CDR2 YYREEE (reference sequence). CDR3 length: 14 residues. The CDR3 DNA sequence: TGTGCCAGCAGCTCGGGAGGGAACCCCGGGGAGCTGTTTTTT. Translated: CASSSGGNPGELFF.

The V gene is TRBV4-2, the J gene TRBJ2-1; 9 nucleotides align to TRBD2. Per the germline V gene, CDR1 is LGHNA and CDR2 is YNFKEQ. Losses at the gene ends were 1 base for V and 5 bases for J; bases not matched to a gene: 12. The CDR3 runs 18 residues. This CDR3 is CASSQGDSGSLEDNEQFF. CDR3 in DNA: TGTGCCAGCAGCCAAGGGGATAGCGGGAGTTTAGAGGACAATGAGCAGTTCTTC.

The V call is TRBV9, the J call TRBJ1-1; TRBD1 aligns across 7 bases. V shed 0 bases and J 1 base; nucleotides not matched to a gene: 0. Germline values: CDR1 SGDLS, CDR2 YYNGEE. The CDR3 is 14 residues long. The CDR3 here is CASSVAGGNTEAFF. CDR3 DNA: TGTGCCAGCAGCGTAGCAGGGGGGAACACTGAAGCTTTCTTT. The variable domain in full, completed from reference TRBV9 and TRBJ1-1, reads DSGVTQTPKHLITATGQRVTLRCSPRSGDLSVYWYQQSLDQGLQFLIQYYNGEERAKGNILERFSAQQFPDLHSELNLSSLELGDSALYFCASSVAGGNTEAFFGQGTRLTVV.

This clone was detected once. The chain carries TRBV28 and TRBJ1-1, with 7 nucleotides matching TRBD1. The CDR3 sequence is 15 residues long. Looked up from germline, CDR1 is MDHEN and CDR2 is SYDVKM. J lost 1 base, V lost 3 bases, and 5 bases had no gene match. The CDR3 nucleotides are TGTGCCAGCAGTTTGCACGGGACAGCGAACACTGAAGCTTTCTTT. It is translated as CASSLHGTANTEAFF.

V and J are TRBV7-2 and TRBJ2-5, with TRBD1 identical over 11 bases. The CDR3 totals 15 residues. V dropped 2 bases and J dropped 5; count of bases not matched to a gene: 4. CDR1 and CDR2 (germline): SGHTA, FQGNSA. The CDR3 DNA reads as TGTGCCAGCAGCTTATGGACAGGGGGCGGGGAGACCCAGTACTTC. Residues: CASSLWTGGGETQYF.

The V gene is TRBV7-2, the J gene TRBJ1-2; TRBD1 matches at 8 bases. Germline assignment: CDR1 SGHTA and CDR2 FQGNSA. V was pared by 2 bases and J by 8 bases, with 7 bases of the junction left unmatched. CDR3 length: 14 residues. The CDR3 is CASSLMTGEKGYTF. CDR3 in DNA: TGTGCCAGCAGCTTAATGACAGGGGAGAAGGGCTACACCTTC.

This clone occurred a few times. The rearrangement joins TRBV5-6 to TRBJ2-4; 9 nucleotides match TRBD2. The CDR3 runs to 14 residues. The V segment lost 3 bases and the J segment 6 bases; nucleotides outside the gene matches: 4. CDR1 and CDR2 from the germline V gene are SGHDT and YYEEEE. As DNA, the CDR3 is TGTGCCAGCAGCTCAACGACTAGCGGAAACATTCAGTACTTC. Encoded protein: CASSSTTSGNIQYF.

V usage is TRBV7-3 and J usage is TRBJ2-2, with TRBD2 matching 13 bases. Losses at the gene ends were 6 bases for V and 5 bases for J; bases not matched to a gene: 6. The CDR3 spans 16 residues. CDR1 and CDR2 (germline): SGHTA, FQGTGA. The CDR3 region is CASRGPGLAGTGELFF. CDR3 nucleotide sequence: TGTGCCAGCAGAGGACCGGGACTAGCGGGGACCGGGGAGCTGTTTTTT. Together with reference TRBV7-3 and TRBJ2-2, the CDR3 gives the full variable domain: GAGVSQTPSNKVTEKGKYVELRCDPISGHTALYWYRQSLGQGPEFLIYFQGTGAADDSGLPNDRFFAVRPEGSVSTLKIQRTERGDSAVYLCASRGPGLAGTGELFFGEGSRLTVL.

This clone was counted between two and nine times. The V gene is TRBV6-5, the J gene TRBJ2-7; 8 bases are shared with TRBD1. Germline values: CDR1 MNHEY, CDR2 SVGAGI. V was clipped by 0 bases and J by 5 bases; unmatched bases: 9. The CDR3 is made up of 16 amino acids. The CDR3 is CASSYSKTGVANEQYF. The CDR3 bases are TGTGCCAGCAGTTACTCAAAGACAGGGGTAGCAAACGAGCAGTACTTC.

The chain couples TRBV19 to TRBJ2-7; 10 bases line up with TRBD1. The junction had 1 base not matched to a gene; V was cut back by 6 bases and J by 2 bases. Germline V CDR1 and CDR2: LNHDA, SQIVND (reference sequence). The CDR3 contains 13 residues. DNA for the CDR3: TGTGCCAGTAGGGGGACAGGGGCCTACGAGCAGTACTTC. It yields the protein CASRGTGAYEQYF.

This clone came up once. V and J are TRBV9 and TRBJ1-1; 7 bases are shared with TRBD1. The J segment lost 8 bases and the V segment lost 2 bases, leaving 12 bases of the junction unmatched. The CDR3 totals 15 residues. Germline V gives CDR1 SGDLS, CDR2 YYNGEE. CDR3 DNA: TGTGCCAGCAGCGTCTTACAGGGGATCGAGGAAGAAGCTTTCTTT. Translation gives CASSVLQGIEEEAFF.

As for this clone: A junction end diverges from the germline sequence, so it may reflect a read error. The V call is TRBV6-4, the J call TRBJ2-3; the D gene is possibly TRBD2 (5 bases). This CDR3 is built from 16 residues. Germline V lookup: CDR1 MRHNA, CDR2 SNTAGT. Here the CDR3 DNA reads TGTGCCAGCATTGACTCGAGCCTAGCCGTCACAGATACGCAGTATTTT. This encodes CASIDSSLAVTDTQYF.

The chain couples TRBV27 to TRBJ2-3, with 7 bases lining up with TRBD2. This CDR3 comprises 15 residues. From germline, CDR1 is MNHEY and CDR2 SMNVEV (reference sequence). J lost 2 bases, V lost 3 bases, and 5 bases had no gene match. CDR3 region: CASSFRGSATDTQYF. The CDR3 nucleotides read TGTGCCAGCAGTTTCCGCGGGAGTGCCACAGATACGCAGTATTTT.

The rearrangement uses TRBV29-1 and TRBJ2-3, with D unclear. Trimming stripped 1 base from V and 6 bases from J, with 5 bases between. Germline CDR1 SQVTM, CDR2 ANQGSEA. The CDR3 loop spans 11 amino acids. This chain's CDR3 is CSVEGADTQYF. The CDR3 nucleotides are TGCAGCGTTGAAGGAGCGGATACGCAGTATTTT.